The following is a T cell receptor beta chain sequence with its context. As yet, its antigen is unknown. The sample belongs to a study of OX40 agonist ivuxolimab in advanced cancers. For the study at large: Participants averaged approximately 65 years of age (range about 23 to 90) and were around 83% male.

Broader study findings: Low normalized T-cell clonal expansion was also seen in some nonresponders. What antigens the expanded peripheral T cells recognized was never established. With doses of 0.1 to 3.0 mg/kg, CD4+ and CD8+ blood T cells had undergone clonal expansion by week 6.

The protocol was immunoSEQ multiplex PCR, while the TCRdb copy is restricted to in-frame clones and leaves out a portion. The data hold about 40,000 clones, with 70% to 90% observed a single time. The receptor was derived from an adult with an advanced solid tumor such as melanoma, head and neck, liver or kidney cancer. The input for sequencing was CD4+ or CD8+ T cells sorted from blood, taken in a trial of the OX40 agonist ivuxolimab.

The CDR3 bases are TGTGCCAGCAGCGTAGGGGGCGGGTCCAACTCCTACGAGCAGTACTTC. Translated: CASSVGGGSNSYEQYF. The rearrangement links TRBV9 to TRBJ2-5; D may correspond to TRBD1 or TRBD2 (5 bases each). The better agreement between TRBJ2-7 and the DNA end casts doubt on the J call. This CDR3 is built from 16 residues. The germline gives CDR1 SGDLS, CDR2 YYNGEE.